This T cell receptor (beta chain) originates from a study of CD8+CD57+ T cells in acquired aplastic anemia (dated by TCRdb to the late 2010s). A note on the overall study: On average, sorted CD4+ and CD8+ cells yielded around 3.1 ug of extracted DNA, with a range of roughly 0.19 to 27.4 ug. CD8+CD57+ expansion was defined as a frequency above the mean frequency observed in healthy subjects.

The CDR3 contains 14 residues, cysteine and phenylalanine counted. Of the read, only the CDR3 DNA is kept; its 42 bases are in frame from base 1. CDR1 and CDR2, per the germline V gene (reference sequence), are PRHDT and FYEKMQ. The trim is 5 bases for V and 2 bases for J, with a gap of 13 bases between the germline ends. This clonotype was found many times. No cognate antigen has been identified for it. There are no base qualities to consult, and no much larger clone falls within one base. Profiling of TCR beta VDJ combinations and CDR3 sequences used genomic DNA as the template. TCR repertoire sequencing was run on an Illumina HiSeq 2000. The paper's data handling went like this. Repertoire assessment relied on Simpson's diversity index, CDR3 size and DJ length profiles, and TRBV/TRBJ rearrangement plots. The immunodominant clone was defined as the most abundant DNA sequence in deep sequencing data. CDR3 amino acid sequences were checked for sharing across subjects and were also compared against the VDJdb database and published repertoires. In TCRdb, the public reads were trimmed at Q25 with fastp and aligned with MiXCR, with productive beta chains retained. Here each entry gathers all rows of one CDR3 protein and keeps the most common genes and DNA. The V and J calls follow TCRdb's processing rather than the paper's. The sample table shows roughly 240,000 distinct CDR3 sequences, and around half are seen once. 7.8% of the sample goes to the ten largest clones.

Study-wide conclusions, independent of this receptor: Roughly 30 CD8+ CDR3 sequences were shared between patients and controls but appeared highly expressed in patients and within their immunodominant clones. No significant difference in CD8+ Simpson's diversity was found between patients and healthy controls (P=0.060).

Expansion of CD8+CD57+ cells had been shown by flow cytometry in the patients chosen for sequencing. All patients had severe acquired aplastic anemia diagnosed by International Study of Aplastic Anemia and Agranulocytosis and Camitta criteria. Patients had received no therapy at the time of blood sampling. In this study, sorted CD4+ and CD8+ T cells from the blood of healthy subjects and of severe aplastic anemia patients had their TCR repertoires deep-sequenced. Patients were enrolled in the USA under clinicaltrials.gov protocols 00001620, 01623167, 00001397, 00071045, 00081523 and 00961064. Ficoll-Paque density gradient centrifugation was used to isolate peripheral blood mononuclear cells. Before DNA was extracted, CD4+ and CD8+ T cells were sorted using either FACS or magnetic beads.

Here the chain combines TRBV13 and TRBJ2-7, with the identity of the D gene unclear. The source is a human donor with aplastic anemia. The sample was sorted CD4+, CD8+, or CD8+CD57+ T cells (not recorded which) from PBMCs. The CDR3 reads CASSPQGSTYEQYF. The nucleotides are TGTGCCAGCAGCCCCCAAGGCAGCACCTACGAGCAGTACTTC.